The 29 T cell receptor beta chains below come from one sample, sequenced in a study of cytomegalovirus exposure and HLA in healthy donors. With 60 Vbeta and 13 Jbeta primers, the PCR was carried out. Measured with immunoSEQ multiplex PCR; TCRdb has only the in-frame clones, and not every one. Of fewer than 85,000 clones in the sample, about four fifths are singletons; the top ten hold roughly 12%. The sequenced material came from PBMCs. The receptors here all came from a male donor in good health and CMV-seropositive.

This clone has only one observation. The chain's CDR3 is CASSPVTSGGIKDTQYF. The DNA of the CDR3 is TGTGCCAGCAGTCCCGTGACTAGCGGGGGGATAAAAGATACGCAGTATTTT. The genes are TRBV28 and TRBJ2-3, with 13 nucleotides matching TRBD2. The CDR3 totals 17 residues. V was pared by 5 bases and J by 5 bases, with 10 bases of the junction left unmatched. The germline CDR1 and CDR2 sequences are MDHEN and SYDVKM. The complete variable domain, with remaining parts taken from reference TRBV28 and TRBJ2-3, reads DVKVTQSSRYLVKRTGEKVFLECVQDMDHENMFWYRQDPGLGLRLIYFSYDVKMKEKGDIPEGYSVSREKKERFSLILESASTNQTSMYLCASSPVTSGGIKDTQYFGPGTRLTVL.

This clone appeared a few times. The chain recombines TRBV2 with TRBJ2-3, with 8 bases identical to TRBD2. V lost 4 bases, J lost 5 bases, and 11 bases stayed unmatched. CDR1 and CDR2 from the germline V gene are SNHLY and FYNNEI. The CDR3 covers 16 residues. CDR3 nucleotide sequence: TGTGCCAGCAGTGTCGGTTTACGGGGGGGAAGAGATACGCAGTATTTT. Translated: CASSVGLRGGRDTQYF. The whole variable domain, filled in from reference TRBV2 and TRBJ2-3, reads EPEVTQTPSHQVTQMGQEVILRCVPISNHLYFYWYRQILGQKVEFLVSFYNNEISEKSEIFDDQFSVERPDGSNFTLKIRSTKLEDSAMYFCASSVGLRGGRDTQYFGPGTRLTVL.

This clone came up once. This chain uses TRBV14 with TRBJ2-5, with D possibly matching TRBD1 (5 bases). The CDR3 runs 14 residues. V was shortened by 3 bases and J by 3 bases, with 11 bases between the two germline ends. CDR1 and CDR2 (germline): SGHDN, FVKESK. The CDR3 nucleotides are TGTGCCAGCAGCCAGTCCCCCAGGGAAGAGACCCAGTACTTC. Translation: CASSQSPREETQYF.

This clone appeared once. The V call is TRBV6-1, the J call TRBJ2-5; weak D call: TRBD2 (6 bases). The germline V and J ends were trimmed by 5 bases and 1 base, with 8 bases remaining between them. This CDR3 has 13 residues. Germline V gene sequence: CDR1 MNHNS, CDR2 SASEGT. DNA of the CDR3: TGTGCCAGCAGTCCGGGAGTCCAAGAGACCCAGTACTTC. Translated, it gives CASSPGVQETQYF.

The genes are TRBV5-5 and TRBJ1-1, with TRBD1 as a possible D gene (5 bases). This CDR3 has 14 amino acids. V shed 6 bases and J shed 5 bases, with 17 bases lying between them. Germline V gene sequence: CDR1 SGHKS, CDR2 YYEKEE (reference sequence). The CDR3 region has the DNA TGTGCCAGCATCCGGGACCGGAGGGTTACTGAAGCTTTCTTT. Protein product: CASIRDRRVTEAFF.

This chain connects TRBV10-3 to TRBJ1-1, with 7 bases fitting TRBD1. The germline CDR1 and CDR2 sequences are ENHRY and SYGVKD. CDR3 length equals 13 residues. V gave up 9 bases and J gave up 5 bases; unmatched junction bases: 9. The CDR3 bases are TGTGCCATAACGTCAGGGGGGTGGACTGAAGCTTTCTTT. Residues: CAITSGGWTEAFF.

The chain links TRBV5-1 to TRBJ2-1; TRBD2 aligns across 10 bases. Germline assignment: CDR1 SGHRS and CDR2 YFSETQ. J gave up 9 bases and V 4 bases, and 13 bases lay outside the gene matches. The CDR3 totals 16 residues. The CDR3 is CASSRTLAGTLREQFF. In DNA form, the CDR3 reads TGCGCCAGCAGCCGTACACTAGCGGGAACTTTGCGTGAGCAGTTCTTC.

The rearrangement joins TRBV5-5 to TRBJ2-6; 8 nucleotides line up with TRBD1. CDR3 size: 18 residues. The germline V gene encodes CDR1 SGHKS and CDR2 YYEKEE (reference sequence). The V segment lost 4 bases and the J segment 0 bases; nucleotides outside the gene matches: 9. CDR3 DNA sequence: TGTGCCAGCAGCGGCCGGGACAGGACTAACTCTGGGGCCAACGTCCTGACTTTC. This gives the protein CASSGRDRTNSGANVLTF.

V usage is TRBV2 and J usage is TRBJ2-7; possibly TRBD2 for D (6 bases). Looked up from germline, CDR1 is SNHLY and CDR2 is FYNNEI. V shed 6 bases and J shed 2 bases, with 14 bases lying between them. This CDR3 is 14 amino acids long. CDR3 sequence: CASRDGGFAYEQYF. The CDR3 nucleotides are TGTGCCAGCAGGGACGGGGGATTTGCCTACGAGCAGTACTTC.

CDR3 protein: CASSDTNSRAEQFF. The CDR3 DNA reads as TGCGCCAGCAGCGACACAAACTCGCGTGCTGAGCAGTTCTTC. The chain carries TRBV5-1 and TRBJ2-1, with no clear D. The V end was cut by 4 bases, the J end by 9 bases, with 17 bases between. CDR3 length: 14 residues. Germline loops: CDR1 SGHRS, CDR2 YFSETQ.

V and J are TRBV5-1 and TRBJ1-1; D might be TRBD1 (6 bases). This CDR3 has 13 residues. V was shortened by 4 bases and J by 4 bases, with 11 bases between the two germline ends. Germline-derived CDR1 and CDR2 are SGHRS and YFSETQ. CDR3 amino acids: CASSPRGGTEAFF. In DNA, the CDR3 is TGCGCCAGCAGCCCCAGAGGGGGCACTGAAGCTTTCTTT. Variable domain in full (rest from reference TRBV5-1 and TRBJ1-1): KAGVTQTPRYLIKTRGQQVTLSCSPISGHRSVSWYQQTPGQGLQFLFEYFSETQRNKGNFPGRFSGRQFSNSRSEMNVSTLELGDSALYLCASSPRGGTEAFFGQGTRLTVV.

This sequence joins TRBV28 and TRBJ2-3; weak D call: TRBD2 (6 bases). CDR1 MDHEN and CDR2 SYDVKM come from the germline V gene. The CDR3 loop spans 16 amino acids. Trimming removed 5 bases from V and 2 bases from J, with 17 bases in between. The CDR3 DNA is TGTGCCAGCAGTCCGCTACGGGACTCTACCACAGATACGCAGTATTTT. Residues: CASSPLRDSTTDTQYF.

This chain links TRBV27 with TRBJ2-7; 7 bases fit TRBD1. The CDR3 is made up of 14 amino acids. With V trimmed by 5 bases and J by 5 bases, 9 bases remained unmatched. CDR1 and CDR2 from the germline V gene are MNHEY and SMNVEV (reference sequence). CDR3 loop: CASSVGTAVHEQYF. The CDR3 region has the DNA TGTGCCAGCAGTGTCGGGACAGCCGTGCACGAGCAGTACTTC.

In this sample, this clone turned up once. The chain recombines TRBV7-3 with TRBJ2-1; tentatively, D is TRBD2 (6 bases). CDR1 is SGHTA, CDR2 FQGTGA, per germline. This CDR3 spans 14 amino acids. The V end was cut by 6 bases, the J end by 7 bases, with 16 bases between. CDR3 sequence: CASRASGTLNEQFF. CDR3 DNA: TGTGCCAGCAGGGCTTCGGGGACTCTGAATGAGCAGTTCTTC.

The chain couples TRBV2 to TRBJ2-3; 8 positions match TRBD2. Germline V CDR1 and CDR2: SNHLY, FYNNEI. This CDR3 region has 15 residues. Germline trimming cut 5 bases from V and 0 bases from J; bases unmatched to any gene: 4. This CDR3 is CASSPLAGSTDTQYF. In nucleotides, the CDR3 is TGTGCCAGCAGTCCCCTAGCGGGTAGCACAGATACGCAGTATTTT. Supplemented by reference TRBV2 and TRBJ2-3, the full variable domain reads EPEVTQTPSHQVTQMGQEVILRCVPISNHLYFYWYRQILGQKVEFLVSFYNNEISEKSEIFDDQFSVERPDGSNFTLKIRSTKLEDSAMYFCASSPLAGSTDTQYFGPGTRLTVL.

This rearrangement joins TRBV5-1 to TRBJ2-6, with no clear D. V dropped 0 bases and J dropped 0 bases, with 10 bases sitting between them. This CDR3 comprises 17 residues. Germline assignment: CDR1 SGHRS and CDR2 YFSETQ. In DNA form, the CDR3 reads TGCGCCAGCAGCTTGGCATCAGGTAGCTCTGGGGCCAACGTCCTGACTTTC. Its translation: CASSLASGSSGANVLTF.

The chain is built from TRBV29-1 and TRBJ2-7; D might be TRBD2 (6 bases). Germline CDR1 SQVTM, CDR2 ANQGSEA. CDR3 length equals 12 residues. V lost 6 bases and J 5 bases, leaving 14 bases between the germline ends. CDR3 nucleotide sequence: TGCAGCGTAATGACTAGTGGGAACGAGCAGTACTTC. It codes for CSVMTSGNEQYF.

The chain has TRBV9 and TRBJ1-3; a possible D gene is TRBD1 (6 bases). This CDR3 spans 18 amino acids. Trimming pared 0 bases from V and 0 bases from J, leaving 16 bases between. Germline CDR1 reads SGDLS; CDR2 reads YYNGEE. CDR3 coding DNA: TGTGCCAGCAGCGTAGGTGTACAGGGTAGGCTCTCTGGAAACACCATATATTTT. This sequence encodes CASSVGVQGRLSGNTIYF.

The chain joins TRBV28 to TRBJ2-7; unclear D gene. V shed 3 bases and J shed 2 bases, with 11 bases lying between them. Germline CDR1 reads MDHEN; CDR2 reads SYDVKM. CDR3 length: 14 amino acids. The CDR3 here is CASSFGGQAYEQYF. In DNA form, the CDR3 reads TGTGCCAGCAGTTTTGGTGGCCAAGCCTACGAGCAGTACTTC.

The chain is built from TRBV29-1 and TRBJ2-5; D possibly corresponds to TRBD1 (6 bases). V lost 8 bases and J 1 base, leaving 14 bases between the germline ends. CDR1 SQVTM and CDR2 ANQGSEA come from the germline V gene. The CDR3 sequence is 13 residues long. CDR3 loop: CSMNRDIQETQYF. The CDR3 DNA is TGCAGCATGAACAGGGATATCCAAGAGACCCAGTACTTC.

CDR3 nucleotides: TGTGCCAGCAGCCTCGGGACTAGCGGGGTCAATGAGCAGTTCTTC. The encoded protein is CASSLGTSGVNEQFF. The chain recombines TRBV13 with TRBJ2-1; 13 nucleotides match TRBD2. Looked up from germline, CDR1 is PRHDT and CDR2 is FYEKMQ (reference sequence). This CDR3 region has 15 residues. Trimming cost V 5 bases and J 6 bases; bases outside gene matches: 4.

V is TRBV9 and J is TRBJ2-3, with D possibly matching TRBD2 (6 bases). CDR1 SGDLS and CDR2 YYNGEE come from the germline V gene. V was clipped by 0 bases and J by 8 bases, with 16 bases between them. This CDR3 is 15 amino acids long. The CDR3, as DNA: TGTGCCAGCAGCGTAGGGGGGAATAGCGGAGGTACGCAGTATTTT. It codes for CASSVGGNSGGTQYF.

This sequence joins TRBV7-6 and TRBJ2-1, with 10 bases matching TRBD2. In germline, CDR1 is SGHVS, CDR2 FNYEAQ. Trimming cost V 4 bases and J 6 bases; bases outside gene matches: 3. This CDR3 region has 14 residues. The CDR3: CASSSGLAPNEQFF. DNA of the CDR3: TGTGCCAGCAGCTCGGGACTAGCGCCCAATGAGCAGTTCTTC.

The chain is built from TRBV7-8 and TRBJ2-3, with D possibly matching TRBD2 (5 bases). Germline assignment: CDR1 SGHVS and CDR2 FQNEAQ. Trimming left V 1 base short and J 0 bases short, with 8 bases between. The CDR3 runs to 15 residues. The CDR3 loop is CASSLGLPSTDTQYF. In DNA, the CDR3 is TGTGCCAGCAGCTTAGGACTACCTAGCACAGATACGCAGTATTTT.

This clone was seen only once. The CDR3 region has the DNA TGCGCCAGCAGCCTACCCCGGGGGGGATCGGGTGAAGCTTTCTTT. Its protein product is CASSLPRGGSGEAFF. The J gene is TRBJ1-1, the V gene TRBV5-1, with D tentatively TRBD1 (5 bases). Germline V gene lookup returns CDR1 SGHRS and CDR2 YFSETQ. The V and J ends lost 4 bases and 7 bases respectively, with 20 bases between them. The CDR3 covers 15 residues.

The chain couples TRBV27 to TRBJ2-6; TRBD2 matches at 9 bases. The CDR3 totals 17 residues. V shed 5 bases, J shed 4 bases, and the junction held 9 bases outside the gene matches. CDR1 and CDR2 (germline): MNHEY, SMNVEV (reference sequence). The CDR3 DNA reads TGTGCCAGCAGTCGCCTAGCGGGGCGCGACGGGGCCAACGTCCTGACTTTC. Residues: CASSRLAGRDGANVLTF.

This clone appeared once. V is TRBV28 and J is TRBJ1-6; tentatively, D is TRBD1 (5 bases). Germline V gene data show CDR1 as MDHEN and CDR2 as SYDVKM. The CDR3 contains 14 residues. Trimming stripped 7 bases from V and 7 bases from J, with 14 bases between. CDR3 residues: CASTAPPGNSPLHF. In DNA form, the CDR3 reads TGTGCCAGCACCGCACCCCCAGGGAATTCACCCCTCCACTTT.

The chain couples TRBV10-3 to TRBJ1-1; a possible D gene is TRBD1 (5 bases). Per germline, CDR1 ENHRY and CDR2 SYGVKD. The CDR3 runs 12 residues. Deletions cut 0 bases from V and 7 bases from J, with 6 bases between. In DNA, the CDR3 is TGTGCCATCAGTGAGTCTACAGGTGAAGCTTTCTTT. Its protein is CAISESTGEAFF.

This clone has a single count. The chain recombines TRBV7-6 with TRBJ2-7; TRBD1 matches at 12 bases. Per the germline V gene, CDR1 is SGHVS and CDR2 is FNYEAQ. The CDR3 consists of 16 residues. With 2 bases clipped from V and 6 bases from J, the junction kept 8 bases outside the gene matches. The CDR3 here is CASSLTGQGAFGEQYF. In DNA form, the CDR3 reads TGTGCCAGCAGCTTAACGGGACAGGGGGCGTTTGGCGAGCAGTACTTC.